The entry below gives a single T cell receptor (beta chain) sequence along with its context. This entry comes from a study of control samples from healthy donors and cancer patients. The method was immunoSEQ multiplex PCR; TCRdb's version includes in-frame clones alone and lacks a portion of them. This sample has 120,000 or so clones, with over 75% found just once. This CDR3 region has 13 residues. The germline CDR1 and CDR2 sequences are LNHDA and SQIVND (reference sequence). Trimming took 1 base from V and 6 from J, leaving 9 bases between them. The V gene is TRBV19, the J gene TRBJ1-1; D uncertain. Sequenced material: blood. The sequence was collected from a man aged 35 to 55 in good health. CDR3 sequence (DNA): TGTGCCAGTAGTATAGTTAGTAACGCTGAAGCTTTCTTT. This codes for CASSIVSNAEAFF.